This is a list of T cell receptor beta chains from one sample in a study of blood T cell repertoires in COVID-19. This table comes from immunoSEQ multiplex PCR, and its TCRdb copy is limited to in-frame clones, with some not included. Among some 410,000 clones listed, around nine tenths were seen once. Sequencing used PBMCs or T cells enriched from blood (not recorded which). The receptors shown here come from a woman in her twenties or thirties with acute COVID-19. The CDR3 runs from the conserved cysteine through the conserved F or W. Fields, in order: D gene, V gene, J gene, clone size, CDR3 DNA, CDR3 protein. D genes are given only for firm matches. Size is stated for part of the rows, as once, few or many counts, or as a class when the clone is expanded.

-	TRBV18	TRBJ1-5	-	TGTGCCAGCTCACCCGCTCTCGGAGAAGAACAGCCCCAGCATTTT	CASSPALGEEQPQHF
TRBD2	TRBV5-4	TRBJ2-1	-	TGTGCCAGCAGCCTCTCTCCAGCGGGGGGGTTCAATGAGCAGTTCTTC	CASSLSPAGGFNEQFF
-	TRBV21-1	TRBJ2-7	-	TGTGCCAGCAGCGGCTCGGTTTCACAGGGCTCCTACGAGCAGTACTTC	CASSGSVSQGSYEQYF
TRBD1	TRBV2	TRBJ2-7	-	TGTGCCAGCGGACCCGACAGGGGGCTTAAGTACGAGCAGTACTTC	CASGPDRGLKYEQYF
TRBD1	TRBV24-1	TRBJ1-2	-	TGTGCCACCAGTGATTATGCCGGGACAGGGGACGGAGACTATGGCTACACCTTC	CATSDYAGTGDGDYGYTF
TRBD2	TRBV9	TRBJ2-7	-	TGTGCCAGCAGCAAGAGCGGGGGCCGCTCCTACGAGCAGTACTTC	CASSKSGGRSYEQYF
-	TRBV11-1	TRBJ1-2	-	TGTGCCAGCAGCCTCCACGGGGGGCAGGATGGCTACACCTTC	CASSLHGGQDGYTF
TRBD1	TRBV5-6	TRBJ2-1	-	TGTGCCAGCAGCTTGGCCGGGACCGGGACAGGGCTATACAATGAGCAGTTCTTC	CASSLAGTGTGLYNEQFF
-	TRBV7-3	TRBJ2-2	-	TGTGCCAGCAGCTTCGCCCGGGGGTTTAACACCGGGGAGCTGTTTTTT	CASSFARGFNTGELFF
TRBD1	TRBV7-3	TRBJ1-3	-	TGTGCCAGCAGCCTAACAGGGGCACACTCTGGAAACACCATATATTTT	CASSLTGAHSGNTIYF
-	TRBV18	TRBJ2-5	-	TGTGCCAGCTCCATAGGGAGGTGGGAGACCCAGTACTTC	CASSIGRWETQYF
TRBD2	TRBV5-1	TRBJ2-1	-	TGCGCCAGCAGCCCAGGACTAGTAGGTGAGCAGTTCTTC	CASSPGLVGEQFF
-	TRBV27	TRBJ2-7	-	TGTGCCAGCAGCGCCACATCCCCCACCACACCTTACGAGCAGTACTTC	CASSATSPTTPYEQYF
TRBD1	TRBV5-1	TRBJ2-5	-	TGCGCCAGCAGCTTGACAGGGGGCGAGGAAGAGACCCAGTACTTC	CASSLTGGEEETQYF
TRBD2	TRBV7-2	TRBJ2-3	-	TGTGCCAGCAGCCCCGGACTAGCGGGGGGGCGGGGAGATACGCAGTATTTT	CASSPGLAGGRGDTQYF
TRBD2	TRBV11-3	TRBJ2-2	-	TGTGCCAGCAGCTTGGCTAGCGGGGGGTCGAACACCGGGGAGCTGTTTTTT	CASSLASGGSNTGELFF
TRBD2	TRBV19	TRBJ2-3	-	TGTGCCAGTAGTATGGGAGCGGGGGGCGGAGATACGCAGTATTTT	CASSMGAGGGDTQYF
-	TRBV30	TRBJ2-7	-	TGTGCCTGGAGTGCCGGACACCGCGAGCAGTACTTC	CAWSAGHREQYF
TRBD1	TRBV4-1	TRBJ2-3	once	TGCGCCAGCAGCCAGGTTCCCGGGACAGGGGAGGCAGATACGCAGTATTTT	CASSQVPGTGEADTQYF
-	TRBV20-1	TRBJ2-7	-	TGCAGTGCTAGTTATAAAGTTGGAGGGTGGGCCTCCGAGCAGTACTTC	CSASYKVGGWASEQYF
-	TRBV11-2	TRBJ1-1	-	TGTGCCAGCAGCCCAAATGGCATGAACACTGAAGCTTTCTTT	CASSPNGMNTEAFF
-	TRBV5-6	TRBJ1-3	-	TGTGCCAGCAGCTTCTCGGGAAACACCATATATTTT	CASSFSGNTIYF
-	TRBV7-7	TRBJ2-1	-	TGTGCCAGCAGCTTTTCAGCTGGGCCCAATGAGCAGTTCTTC	CASSFSAGPNEQFF
TRBD2	TRBV4-1	TRBJ2-3	-	TGCGCCAGCAGCCAAGAATCCCGCGGGGGAGATACGCAGTATTTT	CASSQESRGGDTQYF
-	TRBV7-3	TRBJ1-6	-	TGTGCCAGCAGCTTGCGGGGGCTCGCCTATAATTCACCCCTCCACTTT	CASSLRGLAYNSPLHF
TRBD1	TRBV7-6	TRBJ2-7	-	TGTGCCAGCAGCTTATCGACAGGGGGCTTCTACGAGCAGTACTTC	CASSLSTGGFYEQYF
-	TRBV6-5	TRBJ1-6	-	TGTGCCAGCAAAAACGGGGGAAATAATTCACCCCTCCACTTT	CASKNGGNNSPLHF
TRBD2	TRBV19	TRBJ2-3	once	TGTGCCAGTAGTACTTCGACAGGCAACTTCGGGGGGGGTACGCAGTATTTT	CASSTSTGNFGGGTQYF
TRBD1	TRBV28	TRBJ2-1	-	TGTGCCAGCAGTTTAAGGCCTTTGGCAGGGGGTGAGCAGTTCTTC	CASSLRPLAGGEQFF
TRBD1	TRBV14	TRBJ1-1	once	TGTGCCAGCAGCCAAGCCTCGACAGGGGTGAACACTGAAGCTTTCTTT	CASSQASTGVNTEAFF
TRBD1	TRBV3-1/TRBV3-2	TRBJ2-3	-	TGTGCCAGCAGCCAGACAGGGGGCGCGGGCACAGATACGCAGTATTTT	CASSQTGGAGTDTQYF
TRBD1	TRBV6-5	TRBJ2-1	-	TGTGCCAGCAGTTACGGGCAGGGGGCGAGGAATGAGCAGTTCTTC	CASSYGQGARNEQFF
-	TRBV10-3	TRBJ1-1	-	TGTGCCATCAGGCACACCGGGGAGTCGGGCACTGAAGCTTTCTTT	CAIRHTGESGTEAFF
-	TRBV4-1	TRBJ2-6	-	TGCGCCAGCAGCCAAGGTGAGGTCCCATCTGGGGCCAACGTCCTGACTTTC	CASSQGEVPSGANVLTF
TRBD1	TRBV10-3	TRBJ1-3	-	TGTGCCATCAGAGACCAGGGACAGGGAGGCGACACCATATATTTT	CAIRDQGQGGDTIYF
-	TRBV6-5	TRBJ1-2	-	TGTGCCAGCAGTCCCAGGCGGGGTGGCTATGGCTACACCTTC	CASSPRRGGYGYTF
TRBD2	TRBV7-2	TRBJ2-5	-	TGTGCCAGCAGCCCAGCGTCCGGGACTAGCGGGGGGGCCGGGGAGACCCAGTACTTC	CASSPASGTSGGAGETQYF
TRBD2	TRBV7-3	TRBJ2-5	-	TGTGCCAGCAGCCCGGGGGGACTTCAAGAGACCCAGTACTTC	CASSPGGLQETQYF
TRBD1	TRBV10-2	TRBJ1-5	-	TGCGCCAGCAGTGAGCGGGACAGCCTTTATCAGCCCCAGCATTTT	CASSERDSLYQPQHF
-	TRBV20-1	TRBJ2-1	-	TGCAGTGGAGGCGACAATGAGCAGTTCTTC	CSGGDNEQFF
-	TRBV28	TRBJ1-1	-	TGTGCCAGCAGTCCCCAAGGGGGGGGTTCCACTGAAGCTTTCTTT	CASSPQGGGSTEAFF
TRBD1	TRBV6-5	TRBJ1-6	-	TGTGCCAGCAGTTACGGACAGGCCGAGAGTTCACCCCTCCACTTT	CASSYGQAESSPLHF
TRBD1	TRBV5-1	TRBJ1-2	-	TGCGCCAGCAGCTTGATGGCAGGGGGCGACTATGGCTACACCTTC	CASSLMAGGDYGYTF
TRBD1	TRBV2	TRBJ2-7	-	TGTGCCAGCAGCCCCCGGGACAGGGCCTCCTACGAGCAGTACTTC	CASSPRDRASYEQYF
TRBD2	TRBV10-3	TRBJ2-3	-	TGTGCCATCAGGGATAGCGGGGGGACAGATACGCAGTATTTT	CAIRDSGGTDTQYF
-	TRBV15	TRBJ1-5	-	TGTGCCACCAGCAGAGTATTAAGTCAGGTCAGCAATCAGCCCCAGCATTTT	CATSRVLSQVSNQPQHF